This record covers a single TCR beta chain. Its target is unknown. This sample is drawn from a study of siplizumab effects on memory and regulatory T cells. Findings and caveats of the study: Naive T cells seemed more diverse than memory cells; they also seemed major alloresponse contributors.

Profiling relied on immunoSEQ multiplex PCR, and the TCRdb table lists in-frame clones only, not all of them. In the table there are 50,000 to 70,000 clones, 90% to 98% of which are singletons. CDR1 and CDR2 (germline): MDHEN, SYDVKM. CDR3 length: 14 residues. V lost 6 bases and J lost 0, with 12 bases in between. The source of this sequence is a human donor in good health. The V gene is TRBV28, the J gene TRBJ2-7, with TRBD2 as a possible D gene (5 bases). Sample: naive CD8+ T cells sorted from blood. The CDR3 sequence is CASRRVGGSYEQYF. As DNA, the CDR3 is TGTGCCAGCAGGCGGGTGGGCGGCTCCTACGAGCAGTACTTC.